These 9 T cell receptor beta chains were sequenced from one sample in a study of T-cell reconstitution after alpha-beta-depleted transplantation in children. Unique molecular identifiers were used to barcode this TCRbeta library. MiXCR, applied by TCRdb to the PCR reads, yields one record per CDR3 protein. The data contain 250,000 to 350,000 distinct CDR3 sequences, approximately 9.8% of them seen just once; the ten biggest clones take up 9.5% to 13%. Here the sequenced sample was PBMCs from the stem cell graft donor, taken from the stem cell graft. These receptors were obtained from a human donor who donated a stem cell graft to a child with SCID.

This clonotype was counted ten times or more. The chain uses TRBV20-1 and TRBJ2-3; the D is unclear. The CDR3 has 10 amino acids. V lost 7 bases to trimming and J lost 4 bases, with 6 bases between them. Germline CDR1 is DFQATT and CDR2 is SNEGSKA (reference sequence). In DNA form, the CDR3 reads TGCAGTGTTAGCTCAGATACGCAGTATTTT. Translation: CSVSSDTQYF.

This clonotype was found a few times. The V and J genes are TRBV7-9 and TRBJ2-3; D gene ambiguous. CDR1 and CDR2 from the germline V gene are SEHNR and FQNEAQ (reference sequence). The CDR3 is 11 residues long. V was trimmed by 8 bases and J by 1 base, leaving 4 bases between them. The CDR3 spells CASFGTDTQYF. CDR3 nucleotides: TGTGCCAGCTTTGGCACAGATACGCAGTATTTT.

The genes are TRBV5-5 and TRBJ2-2; a weak D match, TRBD2 (6 bases). From germline, CDR1 is SGHKS and CDR2 YYEKEE (reference sequence). Trimming left V 3 bases short and J 13 bases short, with 10 bases between. There are 11 residues in the CDR3. The DNA of the CDR3 is TGTGCCAGCAGCTCGGGGACTGTGCTGTTTTTT. Its translation is CASSSGTVLFF.

V usage is TRBV5-1 and J usage is TRBJ2-1; possible D gene TRBD2, 6 bases. The V end was cut by 0 bases, the J end by 3 bases, with 10 bases between. The CDR3 totals 15 residues. Germline CDR1 and CDR2: SGHRS and YFSETQ. The DNA of the CDR3 is TGCGCCAGCAGCTTGGATCCGACTAGCTACAATGAGCAGTTCTTC. Translated, it gives CASSLDPTSYNEQFF.

The CDR3 DNA reads TGTGCCAGCAGCGTTTCTGTGGGGGGCCAAGATGAGCAGTTCTTC. Translating gives CASSVSVGGQDEQFF. The J gene is TRBJ2-1, the V gene TRBV9; the D call may be TRBD1 or TRBD2 (6 bases each). The CDR3 is 15 amino acids. Germline loops: CDR1 SGDLS, CDR2 YYNGEE. Trimming removed 2 bases at V and 8 bases at J, with 17 bases between.

The chain couples TRBV7-2 to TRBJ2-3, with 8 bases fitting TRBD2. V was clipped by 6 bases and J by 0 bases; unmatched bases: 5. The CDR3 contains 15 residues. Germline V gene lookup returns CDR1 SGHTA and CDR2 FQGNSA. The CDR3 protein is CASSSSGGSTDTQYF. For the CDR3, the DNA is TGTGCCAGCAGTTCAAGCGGGGGTAGCACAGATACGCAGTATTTT.

This clonotype was seen at least ten times. The chain uses TRBV29-1 and TRBJ2-7; D remains ambiguous. The CDR3 is 11 amino acids. Per the germline V gene, CDR1 is SQVTM and CDR2 is ANQGSEA. V lost 2 bases and J 1 base, leaving 3 bases between the germline ends. The CDR3 sequence: CSVEKSYEQYF. CDR3 nucleotide sequence: TGCAGCGTTGAAAAGTCCTACGAGCAGTACTTC.

A remark on this clonotype: The junction and the germline gene differ at one end; a read error may be behind it. The chain joins TRBV6-1 to TRBJ2-7, with 7 bases that match TRBD1. This CDR3 has 13 amino acids. The germline CDR1 and CDR2 sequences are MNHNS and SASEGT. CDR3 in amino acids: CASSELGGYKQYF. DNA for the CDR3: TGTGCCAGCAGTGAACTAGGGGGCTACAAGCAGTACTTC.

This clonotype was observed a handful of times. This chain uses TRBV20-1 with TRBJ1-5; D is undetermined. This CDR3 spans 12 amino acids. In germline, CDR1 is DFQATT, CDR2 SNEGSKA (reference sequence). Between the trimmed V and J ends, which lost 3 bases and 6 bases, there was a span of 9 bases. CDR3 DNA sequence: TGCAGTGCTAGCCCCACGGCTCAGCCCCAGCATTTT. Its protein product is CSASPTAQPQHF.